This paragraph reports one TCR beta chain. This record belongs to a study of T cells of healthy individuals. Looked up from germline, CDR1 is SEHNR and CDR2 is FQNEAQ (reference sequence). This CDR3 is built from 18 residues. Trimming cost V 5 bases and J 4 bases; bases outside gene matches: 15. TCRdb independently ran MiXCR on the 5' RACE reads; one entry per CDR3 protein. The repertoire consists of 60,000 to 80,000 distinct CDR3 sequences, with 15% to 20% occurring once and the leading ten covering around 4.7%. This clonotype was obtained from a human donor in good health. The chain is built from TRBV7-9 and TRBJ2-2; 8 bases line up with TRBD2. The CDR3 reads CASSAPLAAKRSTGELFF. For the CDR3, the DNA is TGTGCCAGCAGCGCCCCACTAGCGGCCAAACGGAGCACCGGGGAGCTGTTTTTT.